These 25 T cell receptor beta chains were sequenced from one sample in a study of T cells in Graves' hyperthyroidism and ophthalmopathy. The investigators amplified TCR beta CDR3 regions from RNA transcripts. The primer set for the first-round RT-PCR of the TCR CDR3 was HTBI. Each CDR3 protein gets one entry after TCRdb re-called the multiplex PCR reads with MiXCR. The sample has about 560,000 distinct CDR3 sequences, over 15% seen once. The material sequenced was blood. Source of these receptors: a woman younger than 30 with Graves' hyperthyroidism.

This clonotype was observed many times. The chain joins TRBV7-2 to TRBJ2-1, with D perhaps TRBD1 (7 bases). Germline V gene data show CDR1 as SGHTA and CDR2 as FQGNSA. V was pared by 6 bases and J by 12 bases, with 15 bases between. This CDR3 has 12 residues. The CDR3 sequence is CASRYRGGRQFF. The CDR3 DNA sequence: TGTGCCAGCAGATACAGGGGAGGTAGGCAGTTCTTC. Full variable domain (rest looked up from reference TRBV7-2 and TRBJ2-1): GAGVSQSPSNKVTEKGKDVELRCDPISGHTALYWYRQSLGQGLEFLIYFQGNSAPDKSGLPSDRFSAERTGGSVSTLTIQRTQQEDSAVYLCASRYRGGRQFFGPGTRLTVL.

The chain has TRBV5-4 and TRBJ2-1; D is unresolved. The CDR3 runs 13 residues. The germline gives CDR1 SGHNT, CDR2 YYREEE (reference sequence). V shed 0 bases and J shed 12 bases, with 13 bases lying between them. The CDR3, as DNA: TGTGCCAGCAGCTTGGAGGCGGATCTAGGGCAGTTCTTC. Protein product: CASSLEADLGQFF.

This clonotype was seen at least ten times. The V gene is TRBV6-1, the J gene TRBJ2-7, with a possible D match to TRBD1 (6 bases). Deletions cut 5 bases from V and 4 bases from J, with 15 bases between. The germline gives CDR1 MNHNS, CDR2 SASEGT. The CDR3 is 14 residues long. The CDR3 DNA follows: TGTGCCAGCAGTCTACAGGGTCCAGAATACGAGCAGTACTTC. It yields the protein CASSLQGPEYEQYF.

There are many counts of this clonotype. The gene calls are TRBV2 and TRBJ1-2; D is unresolved. Germline V gene sequence: CDR1 SNHLY, CDR2 FYNNEI. Trimming left V 4 bases short and J 3 bases short, with 24 bases between. There are 18 residues in the CDR3. The CDR3 region has the DNA TGTGCCAGCAGTGTGGTATGGGGTGTGTGGTCTTATGACTATGGCTACACCTTC. It translates to CASSVVWGVWSYDYGYTF.

Here the CDR3 DNA reads TGTGCTAGTGGTTTGGCACCGGGGGGGGCCACTGAAGCTTTCTTT. This gives the protein CASGLAPGGATEAFF. The chain recombines TRBV12-5 with TRBJ1-1, with D perhaps TRBD1 (6 bases). This CDR3 region has 15 residues. The germline gives CDR1 LGHNT, CDR2 FRNRAP. The V gene lost 1 base and the J gene lost 4 bases, with 13 bases spanning the gap.

The chain uses TRBV5-5 and TRBJ1-5, with D tentatively TRBD1 (6 bases). Trimming pared 1 base from V and 6 bases from J, leaving 14 bases between. This CDR3 region has 15 residues. CDR1 and CDR2 from the germline V gene are SGHKS and YYEKEE (reference sequence). The CDR3 loop is CASSLNGGGIQPQHF. DNA of the CDR3: TGTGCCAGCAGCTTGAACGGGGGCGGGATTCAGCCCCAGCATTTT.

The V gene is TRBV4-3, the J gene TRBJ1-1, with D possibly TRBD1 on 5 matching bases. The CDR3 is 15 amino acids. V gave up 0 bases and J gave up 4 bases, with 12 bases separating them. In germline, CDR1 is LGHNA, CDR2 YSLEER. DNA for the CDR3: TGCGCCAGCAGCCAAGATGGTGGGGGAGGCACTGAAGCTTTCTTT. It specifies CASSQDGGGGTEAFF.

This clonotype was seen many times. This sequence joins TRBV6-1 and TRBJ2-3, with 9 bases aligning to TRBD2. The V gene's germline CDR1 is MNHNS and CDR2 SASEGT. V lost 0 bases, J lost 6 bases, and 4 bases stayed unmatched. The CDR3 has 15 amino acids. CDR3 sequence reads: CASSEAAGGADTQYF. In DNA, the CDR3 is TGTGCCAGCAGTGAAGCCGCGGGGGGGGCGGATACGCAGTATTTT.

This clonotype was recorded a few times. The chain couples TRBV5-1 to TRBJ1-1; 8 nucleotides align to TRBD1. Losses at the gene ends were 4 bases for V and 4 bases for J; bases not matched to a gene: 9. Germline CDR1 is SGHRS and CDR2 is YFSETQ. This CDR3 comprises 15 residues. The CDR3 DNA follows: TGCGCCAGCAGCCCGCGGACAGGGATGGGCACTGAAGCTTTCTTT. It yields the protein CASSPRTGMGTEAFF. Full variable domain (rest looked up from reference TRBV5-1 and TRBJ1-1): KAGVTQTPRYLIKTRGQQVTLSCSPISGHRSVSWYQQTPGQGLQFLFEYFSETQRNKGNFPGRFSGRQFSNSRSEMNVSTLELGDSALYLCASSPRTGMGTEAFFGQGTRLTVV.

This clonotype was recorded many times. The chain combines TRBV7-2 with TRBJ2-3, with 8 bases fitting TRBD2. Germline V gene sequence: CDR1 SGHTA, CDR2 FQGNSA. The V segment lost 1 base and the J segment 4 bases; nucleotides outside the gene matches: 4. CDR3 length equals 15 residues. In DNA, the CDR3 is TGTGCCAGCAGCTTAGTTGGACTAGCAGCAGATACGCAGTATTTT. Its translation: CASSLVGLAADTQYF. Together with reference TRBV7-2 and TRBJ2-3, the CDR3 gives the full variable domain: GAGVSQSPSNKVTEKGKDVELRCDPISGHTALYWYRQSLGQGLEFLIYFQGNSAPDKSGLPSDRFSAERTGGSVSTLTIQRTQQEDSAVYLCASSLVGLAADTQYFGPGTRLTVL.

The chain links TRBV29-1 to TRBJ2-7; 7 bases match TRBD1. Germline loops: CDR1 SQVTM, CDR2 ANQGSEA. Germline trimming cut 4 bases from V and 3 bases from J; bases unmatched to any gene: 9. This CDR3 is 14 amino acids long. CDR3 protein: CSVGRQGPYYEQYF. The CDR3 DNA sequence: TGCAGCGTTGGACGACAGGGCCCTTACTACGAGCAGTACTTC.

Worth noting for this clonotype: With a much larger clone just one base away, this may be a read error. The chain couples TRBV13 to TRBJ1-3; D remains ambiguous. Germline CDR1 is PRHDT and CDR2 is FYEKMQ (reference sequence). The CDR3 extends over 14 amino acids. The ends were cut back, 5 bases at V and 5 bases at J, with 13 bases in the middle. CDR3 in DNA: TGTGCCAGCAGCCAAGCAGGAGTGAGAAACACCATATATTTT. Protein product: CASSQAGVRNTIYF.

The table lists this clonotype with many counts. This rearrangement joins TRBV7-2 to TRBJ1-1; 9 nucleotides align to TRBD1. CDR1 and CDR2 from the germline V gene are SGHTA and FQGNSA. J lost 8 bases, V lost 5 bases, and 6 bases had no gene match. This CDR3 spans 13 amino acids. The CDR3 DNA reads TGTGCCAGCAGCCCACAGGGGGCGAGAGAAGCTTTCTTT. This encodes CASSPQGAREAFF.

In its sample, this clonotype was seen a few times. The chain combines TRBV3-1 with TRBJ1-2; TRBD1 agrees at 7 bases. The V and J ends lost 4 bases and 6 bases, in that order; junction bases with no gene match: 11. This CDR3 is built from 15 residues. Germline assignment: CDR1 LGHDT and CDR2 YNNKEL (reference sequence). Here the CDR3 DNA reads TGTGCCAGCAGCCGACGACAGGGAAGTTCTGATGGCTACACCTTC. It yields the protein CASSRRQGSSDGYTF.

V and J are TRBV19 and TRBJ1-6, with D perhaps matching TRBD1 (5 bases). This CDR3 comprises 15 residues. V shed 8 bases and J shed 0 bases, with 11 bases lying between them. Germline V gene data show CDR1 as LNHDA and CDR2 as SQIVND (reference sequence). This chain's CDR3 is CASSKQDSYNSPLHF. CDR3 nucleotides: TGTGCCAGTTCAAAACAGGACTCCTATAATTCACCCCTCCACTTT.

This clonotype was counted at least ten times. The V gene is TRBV20-1, the J gene TRBJ1-2, with D unclear. The V gene lost 3 bases and the J gene lost 4 bases, with 6 bases spanning the gap. Looked up from germline, CDR1 is DFQATT and CDR2 is SNEGSKA (reference sequence). The CDR3 totals 11 residues. For the CDR3, the DNA is TGCAGTGCTAGCTTGGTCTATGGCTACACCTTC. Residues: CSASLVYGYTF.

This clonotype has ten or more counts. The V and J genes are TRBV6-1 and TRBJ2-5; TRBD1 matches 8 bases. Germline assignment: CDR1 MNHNS and CDR2 SASEGT. Trimming removed 5 bases from V and 4 bases from J; junction bases left unmatched: 9. The CDR3 contains 15 residues. The CDR3 protein is CASSFGTGRAETQYF. The CDR3 coding sequence is TGTGCCAGCAGTTTCGGGACAGGCCGGGCAGAGACCCAGTACTTC.

To note about this clonotype: This clone may be a read error of a much larger clone one base away. The chain couples TRBV2 to TRBJ2-7; a possible D gene is TRBD2 (5 bases). Germline assignment: CDR1 SNHLY and CDR2 FYNNEI. V lost 3 bases, J lost 6 bases, and 24 bases lay in between. The CDR3 contains 17 residues. The CDR3 DNA follows: TGTGCCAGCAGTGACAGTGCGGCGAGAGGGCCCGGATCCGAGCAGTACTTC. Its translation: CASSDSAARGPGSEQYF.

This clonotype was observed a handful of times. The rearrangement uses TRBV20-1 and TRBJ2-2; perhaps D is TRBD1 or TRBD2 (5 bases each). Per germline, CDR1 DFQATT and CDR2 SNEGSKA (reference sequence). Trimming pared 6 bases from V and 1 base from J, leaving 15 bases between. The CDR3 sequence is 15 residues long. The CDR3 protein is CSALRGGGNTGELFF. As DNA, the CDR3 is TGCAGTGCCCTCAGAGGTGGGGGGAACACCGGGGAGCTGTTTTTT.

This clonotype appeared a few times. This sequence joins TRBV28 and TRBJ2-7, with no clear D. The V gene's germline CDR1 is MDHEN and CDR2 SYDVKM. The length of the CDR3 is 14 residues. Deletions cut 6 bases from V and 0 bases from J, with 12 bases between. In DNA, the CDR3 is TGTGCCAGCAGGAGCCAGGAAAGCTCCTACGAGCAGTACTTC. Protein: CASRSQESSYEQYF.

This chain connects TRBV20-1 to TRBJ1-6; 9 nucleotides match TRBD1. Germline trimming cut 3 bases from V and 9 bases from J; bases unmatched to any gene: 6. The CDR3 loop spans 14 amino acids. CDR1 DFQATT and CDR2 SNEGSKA come from the germline V gene (reference sequence). CDR3 in DNA: TGCAGTGCTAGTGGGGGGACAGGGCTTTCACCCCTCCACTTT. Amino acids: CSASGGTGLSPLHF.

This clonotype was detected many times. The rearrangement joins TRBV7-9 to TRBJ2-1, with TRBD1 identical over 7 bases. CDR1 is SEHNR, CDR2 FQNEAQ, per germline (reference sequence). The CDR3 covers 16 residues. V lost 4 bases and J lost 4; bases outside the gene matches: 10. This CDR3 reads CASSSGQEFWYNEQFF. CDR3 DNA sequence: TGTGCCAGCAGCTCCGGACAGGAGTTCTGGTACAATGAGCAGTTCTTC.

This clonotype was counted between two and nine times. The chain combines TRBV9 with TRBJ1-1; D might be TRBD1 (6 bases). Looked up from germline, CDR1 is SGDLS and CDR2 is YYNGEE. Trimming took off 0 bases at V and 8 bases at J, with 17 bases between the two ends. The CDR3 covers 15 residues. CDR3 nucleotide sequence: TGTGCCAGCAGCGTAGGGGGCGGACAGCAATCAGAAGCTTTCTTT. Its protein is CASSVGGGQQSEAFF.

This clonotype was observed many times. This chain uses TRBV6-2 or TRBV6-3 with TRBJ1-2; no reliable D call. This CDR3 has 12 amino acids. From germline, CDR1 is MNHEY and CDR2 SVGEGT. The V end lost 8 bases, the J end lost 8 bases, and 15 bases lay between the germline ends. The CDR3 DNA is TGTGCCAGCTTGGACGGATACCGGGGCTACACCTTC. Its protein product is CASLDGYRGYTF.

This clonotype has only a few counts. This chain connects TRBV27 to TRBJ2-2, with 9 bases matching TRBD1. V was pared by 3 bases and J by 0 bases, with 5 bases of the junction left unmatched. CDR1 is MNHEY and CDR2 is SMNVEV in the germline V gene (reference sequence). This CDR3 spans 17 amino acids. The CDR3 loop reads CASSFRTGVANTGELFF. DNA of the CDR3: TGTGCCAGCAGTTTTAGGACAGGGGTCGCGAACACCGGGGAGCTGTTTTTT.